The 22 T cell receptor beta chains below were found in one sample sequenced in a study of beta chain features in type 1 diabetes. Investigators reverse transcribed all isolated RNA, so they sequenced expressed TCRB transcripts. The method was immunoSEQ multiplex PCR; TCRdb's version includes in-frame clones alone and lacks a portion of them. This sample has over 300,000 clones, with under 8.5% found just once. Input material: central memory CD4+ T cells from blood. The receptors derive from a woman aged 18-29 years in good health.

This clone was observed a few times. V gene TRBV23-1 combines with J gene TRBJ2-1; tentatively, D is TRBD1 or TRBD2 (5 bases each). TRBV23-1 is labeled an ORF, and its function is uncertain. There are 15 residues in the CDR3. V shed 2 bases and J shed 5 bases, with 13 bases lying between them. CDR3 sequence reads: CASSQEGKKNNEQFF. The CDR3 DNA reads TGCGCCAGCAGTCAAGAGGGGAAGAAAAACAATGAGCAGTTCTTC.

This clone was observed a few times. The V and J genes are TRBV6-1 and TRBJ2-5, with D uncertain. Germline CDR1 is MNHNS and CDR2 is SASEGT. CDR3 length: 13 amino acids. V was clipped by 4 bases and J by 2 bases, with 8 bases between them. CDR3 loop: CASSGQPQETQYF. The CDR3 nucleotides are TGTGCCAGCAGTGGGCAGCCACAAGAGACCCAGTACTTC.

The chain carries TRBV18 and TRBJ2-3; unclear D gene. V dropped 3 bases and J dropped 1 base, with 14 bases sitting between them. The CDR3 spans 16 residues. Germline assignment: CDR1 KGHSH and CDR2 LQKENI. The CDR3: CASSPAGTLGTDTQYF. DNA of the CDR3: TGTGCCAGCTCACCCGCCGGCACCCTCGGCACAGATACGCAGTATTTT.

This clone was seen more than once but under ten times. The J gene is TRBJ2-3, the V gene TRBV29-1, with a possible D match to TRBD1 (6 bases). The germline V and J ends were trimmed by 2 bases and 2 bases, with 14 bases remaining between them. Germline values: CDR1 SQVTM, CDR2 ANQGSEA. The CDR3 extends over 15 amino acids. For the CDR3, the DNA is TGCAGCGTTGAAAATGACAGGAAACACACAGATACGCAGTATTTT. Its translation: CSVENDRKHTDTQYF.

V usage is TRBV9 and J usage is TRBJ2-3; D may be TRBD1 or TRBD2 (6 bases each). Germline V lookup: CDR1 SGDLS, CDR2 YYNGEE. There are 15 residues in the CDR3. V was clipped by 4 bases and J by 2 bases, with 14 bases between them. For the CDR3, the DNA is TGTGCCAGCAGCCACCGGGGGCGGGCCACAGATACGCAGTATTTT. Encoded protein: CASSHRGRATDTQYF.

Concerning this clone itself: This may be a read error: a much more frequent sequence differs by one nucleotide. At the DNA level, this CDR3 is encoded by other sequences in the same sample as well. J is TRBJ2-1 and V is TRBV7-2; 11 bases map to TRBD2. This CDR3 has 15 amino acids. Per germline, CDR1 SGHTA and CDR2 FQGNSA. Losses at the gene ends were 5 bases for V and 4 bases for J; bases not matched to a gene: 4. In nucleotides, the CDR3 is TGTGCCAGCAGCCTGGGGACTAGCGGATACAATGAGCAGTTCTTC. This codes for CASSLGTSGYNEQFF.

This clone showed up just a few times. V usage is TRBV7-3 and J usage is TRBJ1-1; D is unresolved. The CDR3 runs to 13 residues. Germline CDR1 reads SGHTA; CDR2 reads FQGTGA. The ends were cut back, 3 bases at V and 1 base at J, with 6 bases in the middle. The CDR3 sequence: CASSFTANTEAFF. CDR3 nucleotide sequence: TGTGCCAGCAGCTTCACAGCGAACACTGAAGCTTTCTTT.

The CDR3 DNA reads TGTGCCAGCAGCCCAACCAGGCGGGGGAACTCTGGAAACACCATATATTTT. Translated: CASSPTRRGNSGNTIYF. This chain links TRBV13 with TRBJ1-3; TRBD1 might be the D (5 bases). V lost 5 bases and J lost 0, with 17 bases in between. CDR1 and CDR2 (germline): PRHDT, FYEKMQ (reference sequence). This CDR3 is built from 17 residues.

This clone was recorded a few times. The V and J genes are TRBV2 and TRBJ2-2; no clear D gene. There are 13 residues in the CDR3. Germline V gives CDR1 SNHLY, CDR2 FYNNEI. Trimming shortened V by 2 bases and J by 7 bases, and 8 bases separated the two germline ends. The CDR3: CASSESPGGELFF. The CDR3 bases are TGTGCCAGCAGTGAATCGCCGGGCGGGGAGCTGTTTTTT.

The table lists this clone with many counts. This chain joins TRBV5-5 and TRBJ2-7, with D unclear. Germline values: CDR1 SGHKS, CDR2 YYEKEE (reference sequence). V shed 1 base and J shed 2 bases, with 10 bases lying between them. The CDR3 extends over 14 amino acids. The CDR3 sequence is CASSLFDIAYEQYF. The CDR3 nucleotides are TGTGCCAGCAGCTTGTTTGATATCGCCTACGAGCAGTACTTC.

V gene TRBV18 combines with J gene TRBJ2-1; tentative D call: TRBD2 (6 bases). The germline V and J ends were trimmed by 3 bases and 7 bases, with 19 bases remaining between them. Germline V gene data show CDR1 as KGHSH and CDR2 as LQKENI. The CDR3 contains 16 residues. The CDR3 DNA follows: TGTGCCAGCTCACCCAGCAGGTTTGGCGCGGGGAATGAGCAGTTCTTC. The encoded protein is CASSPSRFGAGNEQFF.

The chain combines TRBV2 with TRBJ1-1; D may be TRBD1 (5 bases). Germline lookup yields CDR1 SNHLY and CDR2 FYNNEI. The V gene lost 6 bases and the J gene lost 3 bases, with 11 bases spanning the gap. CDR3 length: 13 amino acids. The CDR3 loop is CASRAWGDTEAFF. In nucleotides, the CDR3 is TGTGCCAGCAGGGCCTGGGGGGACACTGAAGCTTTCTTT.

The chain combines TRBV5-1 with TRBJ2-1; 12 positions match TRBD2. Trimming cost V 2 bases and J 3 bases; bases outside gene matches: 12. CDR3 length equals 19 residues. Germline V gives CDR1 SGHRS, CDR2 YFSETQ. In DNA, the CDR3 is TGCGCCAGCAGCTTATCCCCCCCTAGCGGGAGGGTTCGCTACAATGAGCAGTTCTTC. This codes for CASSLSPPSGRVRYNEQFF.

The rearrangement joins TRBV4-2 to TRBJ2-1; 13 nucleotides line up with TRBD2. V shed 7 bases and J 6 bases; nucleotides not matched to a gene: 3. The CDR3 is 14 amino acids. Germline V gives CDR1 LGHNA, CDR2 YNFKEQ. The CDR3 reads CASTRLAGGNEQFF. Written as DNA, the CDR3 is TGTGCCAGCACCCGACTAGCGGGGGGCAATGAGCAGTTCTTC.

The chain is built from TRBV4-2 and TRBJ1-2; a possible D gene is TRBD1 (6 bases). The CDR3 length is 15 residues. Deletions cut 4 bases from V and 0 bases from J, with 12 bases between. Germline V CDR1 and CDR2: LGHNA, YNFKEQ. CDR3 coding DNA: TGTGCCAGCAGCCTCAAGGGGGGAACTAACTATGGCTACACCTTC. Residues: CASSLKGGTNYGYTF.

This chain uses TRBV7-3 with TRBJ2-3; D ambiguous. The CDR3 consists of 14 residues. The germline CDR1 and CDR2 sequences are SGHTA and FQGTGA. V was cut by 5 bases and J by 4 bases, with 13 bases left in between. For the CDR3, the DNA is TGTGCCAGCAGCCCCGGCACGTCCGCAGATACGCAGTATTTT. It yields the protein CASSPGTSADTQYF.

This clone was seen a handful of times. This sequence may be a read error, since a much larger clone differs from it by one base. The chain recombines TRBV28 with TRBJ1-2; D uncertain. Germline V gene data show CDR1 as MDHEN and CDR2 as SYDVKM. V dropped 6 bases and J dropped 0 bases, with 5 bases sitting between them. The CDR3 contains 12 residues. The CDR3, as DNA: TGTGCCAGCAGGTTAGCTAACTATGGCTACACCTTC. It specifies CASRLANYGYTF.

The chain has TRBV6-5 and TRBJ2-6; D is possibly TRBD1 (5 bases). V lost 8 bases, J lost 0 bases, and 11 bases lay in between. Germline CDR1 and CDR2: MNHEY and SVGAGI. The CDR3 has 15 amino acids. The chain's CDR3 is CASRQMSSGANVLTF. The DNA for the CDR3 is TGTGCCAGCCGACAGATGAGCTCTGGGGCCAACGTCCTGACTTTC.

The chain joins TRBV7-9 to TRBJ2-1, with TRBD2 identical over 10 bases. The CDR3 consists of 15 residues. The germline CDR1 and CDR2 sequences are SEHNR and FQNEAQ (reference sequence). The junction had 10 bases not matched to a gene; V was cut back by 7 bases and J by 7 bases. The CDR3 sequence: CASMRIAGGGNEQFF. The CDR3 region has the DNA TGTGCCAGCATGCGGATAGCGGGAGGCGGTAATGAGCAGTTCTTC.

In its sample, this clone was seen a few times. The CDR3 reads CASSPGGSQGGYTF. CDR3 DNA: TGTGCCAGCAGCCCCGGCGGATCCCAGGGGGGCTACACCTTC. The V and J genes are TRBV6-6 and TRBJ1-2; D is possibly TRBD1 (6 bases). Germline CDR1 is MNHNY and CDR2 is SVGAGI (reference sequence). V gave up 6 bases and J gave up 8 bases, with 19 bases separating them. This CDR3 spans 14 amino acids.

This clone was recorded a few times. The chain carries TRBV7-2 and TRBJ2-1; TRBD2 matches 9 bases. The germline V gene encodes CDR1 SGHTA and CDR2 FQGNSA. The CDR3 spans 15 residues. J gave up 10 bases and V 6 bases, and 13 bases lay outside the gene matches. CDR3 residues: CASSAGLARTQEQFF. The CDR3 DNA is TGTGCCAGCAGTGCTGGACTAGCGCGGACCCAGGAGCAGTTCTTC.

The gene calls are TRBV28 and TRBJ2-7; D remains ambiguous. V dropped 5 bases and J dropped 1 base, with 15 bases sitting between them. CDR1 MDHEN and CDR2 SYDVKM come from the germline V gene. This CDR3 comprises 15 residues. CDR3 sequence reads: CASSNSNRASYEQYF. CDR3 nucleotides: TGTGCCAGCAGTAACAGTAATCGAGCATCCTACGAGCAGTACTTC. Looking up the rest from reference TRBV28 and TRBJ2-7 gives the full variable domain: DVKVTQSSRYLVKRTGEKVFLECVQDMDHENMFWYRQDPGLGLRLIYFSYDVKMKEKGDIPEGYSVSREKKERFSLILESASTNQTSMYLCASSNSNRASYEQYFGPGTRLTVT.